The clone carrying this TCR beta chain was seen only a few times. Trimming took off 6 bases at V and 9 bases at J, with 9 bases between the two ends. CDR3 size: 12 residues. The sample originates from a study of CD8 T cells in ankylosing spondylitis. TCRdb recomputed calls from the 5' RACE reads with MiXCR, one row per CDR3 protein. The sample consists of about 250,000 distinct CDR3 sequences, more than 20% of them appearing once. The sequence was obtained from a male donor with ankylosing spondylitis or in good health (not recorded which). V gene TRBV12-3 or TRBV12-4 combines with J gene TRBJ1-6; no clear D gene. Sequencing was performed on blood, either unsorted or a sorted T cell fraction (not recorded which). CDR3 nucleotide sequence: TGTGCCAGCAGCTCTCTCGCTTCACCCCTCCACTTT. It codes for CASSSLASPLHF.